One and the same sample provided the 20 T cell receptor beta chains below, sequenced in a study of blood T cell repertoires in COVID-19. Only in-frame clones appear in the TCRdb table, and some are missing; sequencing was by immunoSEQ multiplex PCR. The repertoire holds around 120,000 clones, with nearly 90% as singletons. The material sequenced was peripheral blood. The receptors shown here come from a woman aged 55-69 years with COVID-19, enrolled during active disease.

The chain joins TRBV6-1 to TRBJ2-2; D may be TRBD1 (6 bases). This CDR3 has 15 residues. Trimming took off 2 bases at V and 7 bases at J, with 14 bases between the two ends. The germline V gene encodes CDR1 MNHNS and CDR2 SASEGT. The CDR3 spells CASSEQRGSGGELFF. For the CDR3, the DNA is TGTGCCAGCAGTGAACAGAGGGGGTCTGGCGGGGAGCTGTTTTTT.

V usage is TRBV19 and J usage is TRBJ1-5, with 8 positions matching TRBD1. V shed 4 bases and J 0 bases; nucleotides not matched to a gene: 5. The CDR3 runs 16 residues. CDR1 is LNHDA and CDR2 is SQIVND in the germline V gene (reference sequence). The CDR3 protein is CASSTRQGISNQPQHF. The CDR3 nucleotides are TGTGCCAGTAGTACCCGACAGGGGATTAGCAATCAGCCCCAGCATTTT. Drawing the rest from reference TRBV19 and TRBJ1-5, the complete variable domain is DGGITQSPKYLFRKEGQNVTLSCEQNLNHDAMYWYRQDPGQGLRLIYYSQIVNDFQKGDIAEGYSVSREKKESFPLTVTSAQKNPTAFYLCASSTRQGISNQPQHFGDGTRLSIL.

The V and J genes are TRBV19 and TRBJ1-5; no clear D gene. CDR3 length: 15 amino acids. The V and J ends lost 3 bases and 0 bases respectively, with 9 bases between them. CDR1 is LNHDA and CDR2 is SQIVND in the germline V gene (reference sequence). The CDR3 coding sequence is TGTGCCAGTAGTATCATCGGGTATAGCAATCAGCCCCAGCATTTT. The encoded protein is CASSIIGYSNQPQHF.

V usage is TRBV4-1 and J usage is TRBJ1-6, with 7 nucleotides matching TRBD1. The V gene end was trimmed by 2 bases and the J gene end by 7 bases; junction bases not matched to a gene: 5. Germline CDR1 MGHRA, CDR2 YSYEKL. CDR3 length: 15 amino acids. CDR3 protein: CASSQPGQRNSPLHF. The CDR3 DNA follows: TGCGCCAGCAGCCAACCGGGACAGAGAAATTCACCCCTCCACTTT.

J is TRBJ2-3 and V is TRBV4-2, with TRBD2 identical over 8 bases. Germline V gives CDR1 LGHNA, CDR2 YNFKEQ. This CDR3 has 15 amino acids. V dropped 0 bases and J dropped 8; count of bases not matched to a gene: 7. The CDR3 spells CASSQDPAGVFTQYF. In nucleotides, the CDR3 is TGTGCCAGCAGCCAAGATCCAGCGGGGGTATTTACGCAGTATTTT.

The chain recombines TRBV19 with TRBJ2-3, with 10 nucleotides matching TRBD1. CDR1 and CDR2 (germline): LNHDA, SQIVND (reference sequence). This CDR3 comprises 16 residues. After removal of 4 bases from V and 0 bases from J, the junction contained 4 bases not matched to a gene. CDR3 amino acids: CASSTRQGASTDTQYF. For the CDR3, the DNA is TGTGCCAGTAGTACCCGACAGGGGGCAAGCACAGATACGCAGTATTTT.

The chain recombines TRBV10-3 with TRBJ1-2; D ambiguous. The germline V gene encodes CDR1 ENHRY and CDR2 SYGVKD. The V and J ends lost 0 bases and 5 bases respectively, with 10 bases between them. The CDR3 is 14 amino acids. This CDR3 reads CAISESGREYGYTF. CDR3 DNA: TGTGCCATCAGTGAGTCGGGGAGAGAGTATGGCTACACCTTC.

This chain connects TRBV5-1 to TRBJ2-5; 12 nucleotides agree with TRBD2. V shed 4 bases, J shed 0 bases, and the junction held 10 bases outside the gene matches. CDR3 length: 18 amino acids. Germline V gene data show CDR1 as SGHRS and CDR2 as YFSETQ. The CDR3, as DNA: TGCGCCAGCAGCACGTCGACTAGCGGGGGCCCGTACCAAGAGACCCAGTACTTC. It is translated as CASSTSTSGGPYQETQYF.

The V gene is TRBV18, the J gene TRBJ1-2, with 9 positions matching TRBD1. V was pared by 4 bases and J by 8 bases, with 14 bases of the junction left unmatched. The germline V gene has CDR1 KGHSH and CDR2 LQKENI. The CDR3 sequence is 16 residues long. CDR3 nucleotides: TGTGCCAGCTCACGGGCTCCGGGACAGGGAACGGGCGGCTACACCTTC. Protein product: CASSRAPGQGTGGYTF.

V and J are TRBV6-1 and TRBJ1-2; D may be TRBD1 (5 bases). The CDR3 is 13 amino acids. Trimming took 3 bases from V and 7 from J, leaving 12 bases between them. CDR1 is MNHNS and CDR2 is SASEGT in the germline V gene. CDR3 DNA sequence: TGTGCCAGCAGTGACAAGGGGTCTCTTGGCTACACCTTC. Translation gives CASSDKGSLGYTF.

This clone was found a few times. The V gene is TRBV2, the J gene TRBJ2-2, with D hard to call. This CDR3 comprises 13 residues. Trimming removed 6 bases at V and 7 bases at J, with 12 bases between. CDR1 and CDR2 from the germline V gene are SNHLY and FYNNEI. The CDR3 loop is CASSVSQRGELFF. CDR3 bases: TGTGCCAGCAGCGTCAGCCAGCGCGGGGAGCTGTTTTTT.

The chain links TRBV7-3 to TRBJ2-3; TRBD2 matches at 7 bases. The CDR3 sequence is 16 residues long. The V and J ends lost 5 bases and 5 bases, in that order; junction bases with no gene match: 13. Germline assignment: CDR1 SGHTA and CDR2 FQGTGA. CDR3 nucleotides: TGTGCCAGCAGCCTAAATCTGGCGGGAGCGGAAGATACGCAGTATTTT. Its translation: CASSLNLAGAEDTQYF.

CDR3 loop: CASSVEQGENSPLHF. The CDR3 DNA reads TGTGCCAGCAGTGTTGAACAGGGGGAGAATTCACCCCTCCACTTT. The V call is TRBV2, the J call TRBJ1-6, with TRBD1 matching 8 bases. Trimming removed 4 bases from V and 7 bases from J; junction bases left unmatched: 6. Germline V lookup: CDR1 SNHLY, CDR2 FYNNEI. The CDR3 is 15 residues long. Using reference TRBV2 and TRBJ1-6 for the parts outside the CDR3, the full variable domain is EPEVTQTPSHQVTQMGQEVILRCVPISNHLYFYWYRQILGQKVEFLVSFYNNEISEKSEIFDDQFSVERPDGSNFTLKIRSTKLEDSAMYFCASSVEQGENSPLHFGNGTRLTVT.

The chain carries TRBV4-1 and TRBJ2-5, with TRBD2 identical over 8 bases. The CDR3 covers 16 residues. The J segment lost 4 bases and the V segment lost 3 bases, leaving 10 bases of the junction unmatched. Germline V lookup: CDR1 MGHRA, CDR2 YSYEKL. CDR3 region: CASSHDYGGAGETQYF. CDR3 nucleotides: TGCGCCAGCAGCCACGACTACGGGGGGGCCGGAGAGACCCAGTACTTC.

The chain joins TRBV5-1 to TRBJ1-1, with 8 bases matching TRBD1. CDR3 length: 14 residues. With V trimmed by 2 bases and J by 0 bases, 0 bases remained unmatched. CDR1 and CDR2 (germline): SGHRS, YFSETQ. DNA of the CDR3: TGCGCCAGCAGCTTACAGGGGGTGAACACTGAAGCTTTCTTT. Translating gives CASSLQGVNTEAFF.

This rearrangement joins TRBV9 to TRBJ2-5, with TRBD2 matching 9 bases. CDR1 and CDR2 (germline): SGDLS, YYNGEE. Trimming cost V 3 bases and J 2 bases; bases outside gene matches: 5. The CDR3 has 15 amino acids. The chain's CDR3 is CASSAERGAQETQYF. For the CDR3, the DNA is TGTGCCAGCAGCGCTGAGCGGGGGGCTCAAGAGACCCAGTACTTC.

This chain links TRBV9 with TRBJ1-1, with D possibly matching TRBD1 (5 bases). V shed 4 bases and J shed 3 bases, with 10 bases lying between them. This CDR3 spans 13 amino acids. Germline-derived CDR1 and CDR2 are SGDLS and YYNGEE. CDR3 region: CASSPGAHTEAFF. The CDR3 coding sequence is TGTGCCAGCAGCCCTGGGGCGCACACTGAAGCTTTCTTT.

The genes are TRBV3-1 (or the pseudogene TRBV3-2) and TRBJ2-7; 12 bases agree with TRBD1. The V gene end was trimmed by 4 bases and the J gene end by 3 bases; junction bases not matched to a gene: 10. The V gene's germline CDR1 is LGHDT and CDR2 YNNKEL (reference sequence). This CDR3 contains 17 residues. CDR3: CASSRPGQGAISYEQYF. CDR3 DNA: TGTGCCAGCAGCCGGCCGGGACAGGGGGCGATCAGCTACGAGCAGTACTTC.

The chain has TRBV12-3 or TRBV12-4 and TRBJ1-5; D is unclear. V was shortened by 4 bases and J by 6 bases, with 10 bases between the two germline ends. The CDR3 loop spans 13 amino acids. The chain's CDR3 is CASSSHLGQPQHF. The DNA for the CDR3 is TGTGCCAGCAGTTCCCATCTCGGTCAGCCCCAGCATTTT.

V is TRBV2 and J is TRBJ1-2; 9 nucleotides align to TRBD1. With 7 bases clipped from V and 8 bases from J, the junction kept 11 bases outside the gene matches. The germline gives CDR1 SNHLY, CDR2 FYNNEI. This CDR3 comprises 14 residues. CDR3 sequence (DNA): TGTGCCAGCACCGGGGACAGGGATCGATGGGGCTACACCTTC. Protein product: CASTGDRDRWGYTF.